This T cell receptor beta chain originates from a study of T cell changes during pregnancy in multiple sclerosis. Trimming cost V 4 bases and J 5 bases; bases outside gene matches: 9. CDR1 is MNHEY and CDR2 is SVGAGI in the germline V gene. CDR3 length equals 16 residues. Profiled with immunoSEQ multiplex PCR; TCRdb holds only in-frame clones, not every one. Of about 130,000 clones in the sample, about 95% were seen once. This specimen consisted of peripheral blood, obtained after pregnancy. The chain is built from TRBV6-5 and TRBJ1-4; 8 nucleotides agree with TRBD1. This TCR was recovered from a female donor with multiple sclerosis, enrolled in a pregnancy study. CDR3 protein: CASSSTWTGTNEKLFF. For the CDR3, the DNA is TGTGCCAGCAGTTCCACGTGGACAGGGACAAATGAAAAACTGTTTTTT.